These T cell receptor beta chains were read from a single sample in a study of T cell responses to AZD1222 COVID-19 vaccine. Measured with immunoSEQ multiplex PCR; TCRdb has only the in-frame clones, and not every one. Among tens of thousands of clones listed, approximately 83% were seen once. The sample consisted of peripheral blood, taken on day 0 of AZD1222 vaccination. The receptors stem from an adult in good health. The CDR3 runs from the conserved cysteine through the conserved F or W. A D gene is named only where the DNA matches it firmly. The size entry is marked missing in some rows and otherwise reads once, few, many or a size class.

j_call	d_call	clone_size	v_call	cdr3_nt	cdr3_aa
TRBJ2-2	TRBD1	-	TRBV9	TGTGCCAGCAGCCATGGGACAGGGAAGAACACCGGGGAGCTGTTTTTT	CASSHGTGKNTGELFF
TRBJ2-5	-	-	TRBV4-3	TGCGCCAGCAGCCAAAGCCCCAGGGGGGGGTTGGAGACCCAGTACTTC	CASSQSPRGGLETQYF
TRBJ2-7	-	-	TRBV28	TGTGCCAGCAGTTTGGGGGGCCGGGGGTCCTACGAGCAGTACTTC	CASSLGGRGSYEQYF
TRBJ1-1	TRBD1	-	TRBV30	TGTGCCTGGGACACAGGGGCCACTGAAGCTTTCTTT	CAWDTGATEAFF
TRBJ2-7	-	-	TRBV3-1/TRBV3-2	TGTGCCAGCAGTCTCCCTGGGGACGAGCAGTACTTC	CASSLPGDEQYF
TRBJ2-3	-	-	TRBV5-1	TGCGCCAGCAGCTTAACCCCGAGCTCGGGGCCACTAAGCACAGATACGCAGTATTTT	CASSLTPSSGPLSTDTQYF
TRBJ2-2	-	-	TRBV7-9	TGTGCCAGCAGCTTAGGCAGGGTAAAGACGAACACCGGGGAGCTGTTTTTT	CASSLGRVKTNTGELFF
TRBJ1-6	TRBD1	-	TRBV7-8	TGTGCCAGCAGCTTAGCGGGGACAGAGAATAATTCACCCCTCCACTTT	CASSLAGTENNSPLHF
TRBJ2-7	-	-	TRBV5-5	TGTGCCAGCAGCTCTGACCGACAGAGGGTCAACGAGCAGTACTTC	CASSSDRQRVNEQYF
TRBJ2-1	TRBD2	once	TRBV19	TGTGCCAGTAGGAGCGGGATGACAAATGAGCAGTTCTTC	CASRSGMTNEQFF
TRBJ2-2	TRBD2	-	TRBV24-1	TGTGCCACCAGTGACCTAGGGACTAGCGGGAGCCTCGCCGGGGAGCTGTTTTTT	CATSDLGTSGSLAGELFF
TRBJ1-3	-	-	TRBV2	TGTGCCAGCAGTGAAGGCAGGGCTGGAAACACCATATATTTT	CASSEGRAGNTIYF
TRBJ2-1	-	-	TRBV2	TGTGCCACCGAGGAGGGGGATGAGCAGTTCTTC	CATEEGDEQFF
TRBJ1-1	-	-	TRBV2	TGTGCCAGTTCATGGGGGCGCACTGAAGCTTTCTTT	CASSWGRTEAFF
TRBJ2-1	TRBD2	-	TRBV11-3	TGTGCCAGCAGCTTAAGCGGGGGGGCCTATGAGCAGTTCTTC	CASSLSGGAYEQFF
TRBJ2-2	-	-	TRBV5-1	TGCGCCAGCAGCCCGGGTTCGACCGGGGAGCTGTTTTTT	CASSPGSTGELFF
TRBJ2-5	TRBD2	-	TRBV13	TGTGCCAGCAGCTTGGGGGAGGGAGAGACCCAGTACTTC	CASSLGEGETQYF
TRBJ1-4	-	few	TRBV5-4	TGTGCCAGCAGCTTGGGAAAGGATGGAAAACTGTTTTTT	CASSLGKDGKLFF
TRBJ1-6	-	-	TRBV5-1	TGCGCCAGCAGCTTGGAACAGCCAAGCTCCTATAATTCACCCCTCCACTTT	CASSLEQPSSYNSPLHF
TRBJ1-5	-	-	TRBV5-6	TGTGCCAGCAGCTTGGCCGTGTCCGATCACTCCAATCAGCCCCAGCATTTT	CASSLAVSDHSNQPQHF
TRBJ1-2	-	-	TRBV30	TGTGCCTGGAGTCCAACTTATGGCTACACCTTC	CAWSPTYGYTF
TRBJ2-7	TRBD1	-	TRBV6-6	TGTGCCAGCGGGCCAGGGACAGGCTACGAGCAGTACTTC	CASGPGTGYEQYF